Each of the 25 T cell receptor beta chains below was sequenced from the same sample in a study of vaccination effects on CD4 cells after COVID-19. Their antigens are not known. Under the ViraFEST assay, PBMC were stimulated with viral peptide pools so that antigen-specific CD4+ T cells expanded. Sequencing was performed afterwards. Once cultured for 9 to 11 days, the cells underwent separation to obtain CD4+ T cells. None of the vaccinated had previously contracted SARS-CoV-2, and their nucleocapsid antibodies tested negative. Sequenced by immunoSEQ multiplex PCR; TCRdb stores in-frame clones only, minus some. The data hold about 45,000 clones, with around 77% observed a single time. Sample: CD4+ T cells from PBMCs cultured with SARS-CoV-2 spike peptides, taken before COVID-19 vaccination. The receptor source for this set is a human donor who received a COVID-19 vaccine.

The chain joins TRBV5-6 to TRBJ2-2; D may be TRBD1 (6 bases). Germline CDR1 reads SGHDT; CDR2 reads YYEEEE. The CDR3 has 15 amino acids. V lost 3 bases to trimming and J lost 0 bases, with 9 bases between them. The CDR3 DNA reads TGTGCCAGCAGCTCCCGGACAGCGAACACCGGGGAGCTGTTTTTT. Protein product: CASSSRTANTGELFF.

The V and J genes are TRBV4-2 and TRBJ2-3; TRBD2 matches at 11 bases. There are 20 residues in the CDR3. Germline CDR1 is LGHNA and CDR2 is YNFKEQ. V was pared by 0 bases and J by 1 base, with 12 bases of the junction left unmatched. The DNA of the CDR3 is TGTGCCAGCAGCCAAGATGCCCCAACTAGCGGGGGCCCCGGCACAGATACGCAGTATTTT. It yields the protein CASSQDAPTSGGPGTDTQYF.

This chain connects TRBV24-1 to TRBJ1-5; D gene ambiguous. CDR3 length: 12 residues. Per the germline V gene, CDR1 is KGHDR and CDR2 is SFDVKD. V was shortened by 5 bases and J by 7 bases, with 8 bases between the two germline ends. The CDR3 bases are TGTGCCACCAGTGCGGTGGGGCAGCCCCAGCATTTT. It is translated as CATSAVGQPQHF.

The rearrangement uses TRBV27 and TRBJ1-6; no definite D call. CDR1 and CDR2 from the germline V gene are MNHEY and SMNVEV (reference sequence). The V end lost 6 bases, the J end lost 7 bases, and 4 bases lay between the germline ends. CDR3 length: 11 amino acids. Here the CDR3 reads CASRSNSPLHF. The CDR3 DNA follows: TGTGCCAGCAGATCAAATTCACCCCTCCACTTT.

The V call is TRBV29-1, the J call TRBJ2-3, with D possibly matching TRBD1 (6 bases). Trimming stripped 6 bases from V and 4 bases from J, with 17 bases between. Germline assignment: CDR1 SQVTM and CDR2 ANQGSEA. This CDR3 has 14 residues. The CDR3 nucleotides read TGCAGCGTAGGGCGGACAGAGGAGGCAGATACGCAGTATTTT. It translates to CSVGRTEEADTQYF.

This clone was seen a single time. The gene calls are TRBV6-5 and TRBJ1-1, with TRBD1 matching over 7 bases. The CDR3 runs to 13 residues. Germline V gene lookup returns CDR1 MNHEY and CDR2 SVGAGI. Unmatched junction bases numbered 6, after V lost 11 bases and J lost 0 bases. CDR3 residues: CAVRDRMNTEAFF. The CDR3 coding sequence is TGTGCCGTCAGGGACAGAATGAACACTGAAGCTTTCTTT.

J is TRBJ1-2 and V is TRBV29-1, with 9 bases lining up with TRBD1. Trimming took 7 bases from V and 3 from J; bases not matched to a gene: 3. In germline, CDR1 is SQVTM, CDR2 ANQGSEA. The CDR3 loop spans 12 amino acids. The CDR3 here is CSGTGADYGYTF. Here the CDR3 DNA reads TGCAGCGGGACAGGGGCGGACTATGGCTACACCTTC.

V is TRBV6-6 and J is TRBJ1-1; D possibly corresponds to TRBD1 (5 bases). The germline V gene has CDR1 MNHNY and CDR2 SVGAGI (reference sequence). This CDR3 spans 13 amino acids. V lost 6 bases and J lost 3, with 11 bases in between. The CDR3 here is CASSSGGDTEAFF. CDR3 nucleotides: TGTGCCAGCAGCTCCGGAGGGGACACTGAAGCTTTCTTT.

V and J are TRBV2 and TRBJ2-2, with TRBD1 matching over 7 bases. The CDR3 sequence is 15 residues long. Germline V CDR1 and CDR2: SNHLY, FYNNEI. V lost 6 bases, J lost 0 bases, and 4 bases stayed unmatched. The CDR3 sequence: CASRRQGTNTGELFF. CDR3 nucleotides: TGTGCCAGCAGGAGACAGGGAACGAACACCGGGGAGCTGTTTTTT.

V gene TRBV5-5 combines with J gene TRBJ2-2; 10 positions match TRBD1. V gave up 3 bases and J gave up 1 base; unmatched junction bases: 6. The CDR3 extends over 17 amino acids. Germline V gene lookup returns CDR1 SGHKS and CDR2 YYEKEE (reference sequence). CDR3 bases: TGTGCCAGCAGCTATACCGGGACAGGGGTGAACACCGGGGAGCTGTTTTTT. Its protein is CASSYTGTGVNTGELFF.

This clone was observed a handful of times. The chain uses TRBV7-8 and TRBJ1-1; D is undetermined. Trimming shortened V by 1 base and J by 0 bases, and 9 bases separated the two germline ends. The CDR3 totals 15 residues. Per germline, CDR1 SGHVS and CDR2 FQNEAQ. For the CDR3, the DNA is TGTGCCAGCAGCTTAGTCGGGCAGTTGAACACTGAAGCTTTCTTT. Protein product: CASSLVGQLNTEAFF.

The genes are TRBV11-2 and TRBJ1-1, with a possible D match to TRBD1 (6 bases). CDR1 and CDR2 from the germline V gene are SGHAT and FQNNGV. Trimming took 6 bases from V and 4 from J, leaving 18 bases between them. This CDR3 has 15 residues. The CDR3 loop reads CASRFVRGAITEAFF. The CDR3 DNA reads TGTGCCAGCAGGTTCGTGCGGGGGGCCATCACTGAAGCTTTCTTT.

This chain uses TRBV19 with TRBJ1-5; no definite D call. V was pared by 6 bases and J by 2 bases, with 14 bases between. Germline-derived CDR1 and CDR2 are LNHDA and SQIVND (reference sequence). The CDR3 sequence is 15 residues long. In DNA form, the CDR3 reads TGTGCCAGTAGGTGGTCTCGGGGTGGCAATCAGCCCCAGCATTTT. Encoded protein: CASRWSRGGNQPQHF.

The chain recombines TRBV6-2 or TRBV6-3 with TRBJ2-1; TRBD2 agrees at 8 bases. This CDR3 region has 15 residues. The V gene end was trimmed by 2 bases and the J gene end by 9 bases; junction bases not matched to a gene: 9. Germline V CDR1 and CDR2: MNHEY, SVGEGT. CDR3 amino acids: CASSYEGYGRGEQFF. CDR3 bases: TGTGCCAGCAGTTACGAAGGCTACGGGAGGGGTGAGCAGTTCTTC.

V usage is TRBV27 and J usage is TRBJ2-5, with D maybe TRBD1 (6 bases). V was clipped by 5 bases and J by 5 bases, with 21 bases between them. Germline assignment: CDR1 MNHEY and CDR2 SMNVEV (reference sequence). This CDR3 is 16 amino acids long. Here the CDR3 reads CASSKTGSSRGETQYF. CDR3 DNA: TGTGCCAGCAGTAAGACGGGAAGTTCGAGGGGGGAGACCCAGTACTTC.

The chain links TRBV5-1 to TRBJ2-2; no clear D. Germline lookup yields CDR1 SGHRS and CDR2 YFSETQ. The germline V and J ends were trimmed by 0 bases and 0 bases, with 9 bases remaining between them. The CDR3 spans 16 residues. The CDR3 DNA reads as TGCGCCAGCAGCTTGGGGCATGAGGCGAACACCGGGGAGCTGTTTTTT. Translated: CASSLGHEANTGELFF. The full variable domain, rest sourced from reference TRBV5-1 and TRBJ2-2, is KAGVTQTPRYLIKTRGQQVTLSCSPISGHRSVSWYQQTPGQGLQFLFEYFSETQRNKGNFPGRFSGRQFSNSRSEMNVSTLELGDSALYLCASSLGHEANTGELFFGEGSRLTVL.

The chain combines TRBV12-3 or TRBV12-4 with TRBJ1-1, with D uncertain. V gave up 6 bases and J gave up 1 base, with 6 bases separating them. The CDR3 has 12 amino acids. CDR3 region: CASRGRNTEAFF. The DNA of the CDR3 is TGTGCCAGCAGAGGCAGGAACACTGAAGCTTTCTTT.

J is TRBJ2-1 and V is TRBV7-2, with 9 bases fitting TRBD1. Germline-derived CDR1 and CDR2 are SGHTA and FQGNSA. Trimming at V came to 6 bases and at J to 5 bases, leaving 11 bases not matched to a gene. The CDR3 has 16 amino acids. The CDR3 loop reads CASRTTGTGFHNEQFF. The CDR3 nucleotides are TGTGCCAGCAGAACCACCGGGACAGGGTTCCACAATGAGCAGTTCTTC.

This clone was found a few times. This CDR3 is CAWTLIGSTEAFF. The CDR3 coding sequence is TGTGCCTGGACTTTAATAGGGTCCACTGAAGCTTTCTTT. The chain uses TRBV30 and TRBJ1-1; D remains unclear. With 4 bases removed from V and 4 bases from J, the gap between germline ends came to 13 bases. The CDR3 is made up of 13 amino acids. The V gene's germline CDR1 is GTSNPN and CDR2 SVGIG (reference sequence).

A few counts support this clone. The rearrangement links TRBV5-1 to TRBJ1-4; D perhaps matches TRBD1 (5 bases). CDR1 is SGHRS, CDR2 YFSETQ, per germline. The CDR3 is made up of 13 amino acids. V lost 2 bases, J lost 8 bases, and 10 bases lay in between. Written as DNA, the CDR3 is TGCGCCAGCAGCTTAGGGGTCGAGGAAAAACTGTTTTTT. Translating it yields CASSLGVEEKLFF.

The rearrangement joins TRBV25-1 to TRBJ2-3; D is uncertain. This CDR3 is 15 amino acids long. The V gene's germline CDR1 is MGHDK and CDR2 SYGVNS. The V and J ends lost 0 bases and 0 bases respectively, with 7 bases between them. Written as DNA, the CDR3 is TGTGCCAGCAGTGAATATAGAGCGAGCACAGATACGCAGTATTTT. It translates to CASSEYRASTDTQYF.

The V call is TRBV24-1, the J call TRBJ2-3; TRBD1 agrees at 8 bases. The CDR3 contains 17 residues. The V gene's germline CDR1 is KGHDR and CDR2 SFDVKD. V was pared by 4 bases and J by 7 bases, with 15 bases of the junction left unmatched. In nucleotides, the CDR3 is TGTGCCACCAGTGACGGTTACCGGGACAGGAGAACTCATACGCAGTATTTT. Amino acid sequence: CATSDGYRDRRTHTQYF.

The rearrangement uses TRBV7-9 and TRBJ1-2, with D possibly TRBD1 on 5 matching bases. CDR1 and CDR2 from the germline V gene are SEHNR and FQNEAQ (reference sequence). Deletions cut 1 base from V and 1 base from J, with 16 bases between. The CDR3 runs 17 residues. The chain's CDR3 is CASSLGRGRAGNYGYTF. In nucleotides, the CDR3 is TGTGCCAGCAGCTTAGGTCGAGGCAGGGCGGGTAACTATGGCTACACCTTC.

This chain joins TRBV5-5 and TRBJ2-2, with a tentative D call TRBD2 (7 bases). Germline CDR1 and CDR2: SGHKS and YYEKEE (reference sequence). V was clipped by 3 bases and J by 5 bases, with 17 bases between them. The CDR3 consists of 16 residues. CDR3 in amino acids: CASSSSRGGWTGELFF. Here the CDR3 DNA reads TGTGCCAGCAGCTCGAGCCGCGGGGGCTGGACCGGGGAGCTGTTTTTT.

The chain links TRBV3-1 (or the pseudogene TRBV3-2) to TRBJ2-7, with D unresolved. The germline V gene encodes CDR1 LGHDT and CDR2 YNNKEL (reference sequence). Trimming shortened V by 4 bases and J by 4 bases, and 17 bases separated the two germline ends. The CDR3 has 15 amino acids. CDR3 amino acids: CASSLTRNSRYEQYV. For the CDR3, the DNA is TGTGCCAGCAGCCTTACCCGGAACAGCCGTTACGAGCAGTACGTC.